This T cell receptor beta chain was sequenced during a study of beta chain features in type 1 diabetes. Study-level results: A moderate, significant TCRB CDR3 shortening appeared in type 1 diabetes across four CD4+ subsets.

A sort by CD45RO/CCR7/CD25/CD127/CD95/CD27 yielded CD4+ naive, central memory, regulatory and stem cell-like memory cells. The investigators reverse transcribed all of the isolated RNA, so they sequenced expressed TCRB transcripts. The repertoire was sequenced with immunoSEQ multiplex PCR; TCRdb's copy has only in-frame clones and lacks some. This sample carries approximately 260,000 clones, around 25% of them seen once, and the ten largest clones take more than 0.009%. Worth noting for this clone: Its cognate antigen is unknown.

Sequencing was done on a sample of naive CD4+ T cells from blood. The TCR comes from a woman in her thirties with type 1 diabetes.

DNA of the CDR3: TGTGCCAGCAGCTTAGGCGAAGCGGGGATTAGCACAGATACGCAGTATTTT. It yields the protein CASSLGEAGISTDTQYF. J is TRBJ2-3 and V is TRBV7-9, with TRBD2 matching over 7 bases. J lost 0 bases, V lost 1 base, and 7 bases had no gene match. CDR3 size: 17 residues. Germline loops: CDR1 SEHNR, CDR2 FQNEAQ (reference sequence).